The next 25 T cell receptor beta chains were all read from a single sample in a study of cytomegalovirus exposure and HLA in healthy donors. The PCR contained 60 Vbeta and 13 Jbeta primers. Method: immunoSEQ multiplex PCR; TCRdb's copy keeps in-frame clones and lacks some. The table lists 130,000 or so clones, around 80% of them singletons. Sequences were obtained from PBMCs. All receptors derive from a man aged 35 to 55 in good health and CMV-seronegative.

The rearrangement uses TRBV13 and TRBJ2-2, with TRBD1 matching over 7 bases. From germline, CDR1 is PRHDT and CDR2 FYEKMQ (reference sequence). V trimming: 5 bases; J trimming: 8 bases; junction bases outside the gene matches: 8. The CDR3 totals 14 residues. CDR3 DNA sequence: TGTGCCAGCAGCGGACCGGGACAGCCAGGGGAGCTGTTTTTT. Protein: CASSGPGQPGELFF. The full variable domain, completed using reference TRBV13 and TRBJ2-2, is AAGVIQSPRHLIKEKRETATLKCYPIPRHDTVYWYQQGPGQDPQFLISFYEKMQSDKGSIPDRFSAQQFSDYHSELNMSSLELGDSALYFCASSGPGQPGELFFGEGSRLTVL.

This clone appeared once. V gene TRBV19 combines with J gene TRBJ2-7, with D maybe TRBD2 (6 bases). The CDR3 covers 12 residues. V was cut by 4 bases and J by 7 bases, with 11 bases left in between. Germline CDR1 LNHDA, CDR2 SQIVND (reference sequence). The CDR3 protein is CASSTPGGEQYF. CDR3 nucleotide sequence: TGTGCCAGTAGTACTCCCGGGGGTGAGCAGTACTTC.

In nucleotides, the CDR3 is TGTGCCAGCACCGCCGGGACAGGAATCTACGAGCAGTACTTC. Amino acid sequence: CASTAGTGIYEQYF. The J gene is TRBJ2-7, the V gene TRBV18; the match to TRBD1 covers 8 bases. CDR3 length: 14 amino acids. The germline CDR1 and CDR2 sequences are KGHSH and LQKENI. With V trimmed by 8 bases and J by 3 bases, 9 bases remained unmatched. The full variable domain, completed using reference TRBV18 and TRBJ2-7, is NAGVMQNPRHLVRRRGQEARLRCSPMKGHSHVYWYRQLPEEGLKFMVYLQKENIIDESGMPKERFSAEFPKEGPSILRIQQVVRGDSAAYFCASTAGTGIYEQYFGPGTRLTVT.

The chain is built from TRBV21-1 and TRBJ2-3; TRBD2 is taken as the D call from the table, unchecked against the DNA. TRBV21-1 is classified as a pseudogene. This CDR3 has 19 amino acids. In DNA form, the CDR3 reads TGTGCCAGCAGCAAGACTAGCGGGGGGGCACTAGCAGGCACAGATACGCAGTATTTT. Translation gives CASSKTSGGALAGTDTQYF.

The chain is built from TRBV5-4 and TRBJ1-2; possible D gene TRBD1, 5 bases. The CDR3 is 13 residues long. The germline gives CDR1 SGHNT, CDR2 YYREEE (reference sequence). V shed 0 bases and J shed 4 bases, with 7 bases lying between them. The CDR3 coding sequence is TGTGCCAGCAGCTTGGACAGGATCTATGGCTACACCTTC. As protein: CASSLDRIYGYTF.

The chain has TRBV4-2 and TRBJ1-2; perhaps TRBD1 as D (5 bases). CDR3 size: 15 residues. In germline, CDR1 is LGHNA, CDR2 YNFKEQ. V gave up 0 bases and J gave up 4 bases, with 12 bases separating them. The CDR3 reads CASSQDARGGYGYTF. In DNA form, the CDR3 reads TGTGCCAGCAGCCAAGATGCGCGGGGCGGCTATGGCTACACCTTC.

This clone was seen more than once but under ten times. The chain recombines TRBV5-1 with TRBJ1-1; D possibly corresponds to TRBD1 (6 bases). The CDR3 has 16 amino acids. The V end was cut by 3 bases, the J end by 0 bases, with 15 bases between. Germline values: CDR1 SGHRS, CDR2 YFSETQ. The CDR3 region is CASSWGQDRLNTEAFF. The CDR3 DNA is TGCGCCAGCAGCTGGGGTCAAGACAGGCTGAACACTGAAGCTTTCTTT. Using reference TRBV5-1 and TRBJ1-1 for the parts outside the CDR3, the full variable domain is KAGVTQTPRYLIKTRGQQVTLSCSPISGHRSVSWYQQTPGQGLQFLFEYFSETQRNKGNFPGRFSGRQFSNSRSEMNVSTLELGDSALYLCASSWGQDRLNTEAFFGQGTRLTVV.

V gene TRBV9 combines with J gene TRBJ2-1; the match to TRBD1 covers 7 bases. The CDR3 has 15 residues. After removal of 0 bases from V and 5 bases from J, the junction contained 5 bases not matched to a gene. Germline V gives CDR1 SGDLS, CDR2 YYNGEE. CDR3 nucleotide sequence: TGTGCCAGCAGCGTAGATTCGAGGGGGCACAATGAGCAGTTCTTC. Its translation is CASSVDSRGHNEQFF. The full variable domain, its missing parts supplied by reference TRBV9 and TRBJ2-1, is DSGVTQTPKHLITATGQRVTLRCSPRSGDLSVYWYQQSLDQGLQFLIQYYNGEERAKGNILERFSAQQFPDLHSELNLSSLELGDSALYFCASSVDSRGHNEQFFGPGTRLTVL.

In regard to this clone: The sample holds other DNA sequences that translate to the same CDR3. The chain recombines TRBV11-2 with TRBJ1-1, with 8 bases matching TRBD1. The V and J ends lost 3 bases and 1 base, in that order; junction bases with no gene match: 1. Germline values: CDR1 SGHAT, CDR2 FQNNGV. The CDR3 runs 14 residues. The CDR3 sequence: CASSLGQANTEAFF. The DNA for the CDR3 is TGTGCCAGCAGCTTGGGACAGGCGAACACTGAAGCTTTCTTT.

This clone was recorded a few times. The V gene is TRBV6-5, the J gene TRBJ1-4; 9 bases match TRBD1. CDR3 length: 16 residues. After removal of 4 bases from V and 7 bases from J, the junction contained 10 bases not matched to a gene. The germline V gene encodes CDR1 MNHEY and CDR2 SVGAGI. As DNA, the CDR3 is TGTGCCAGCAGTTCCCGAGGGACAGGGAGGGGTGAAAAACTGTTTTTT. This sequence encodes CASSSRGTGRGEKLFF.

J is TRBJ2-7 and V is TRBV7-9; D is undetermined. CDR1 SEHNR and CDR2 FQNEAQ come from the germline V gene (reference sequence). V was pared by 5 bases and J by 2 bases, with 7 bases between. This CDR3 region has 12 residues. DNA of the CDR3: TGTGCCAGCAGCGCCCTACCCTACGAGCAGTACTTC. It is translated as CASSALPYEQYF.

CDR3 in DNA: TGTGCCAGCAGCTTGGTGACAGGGGGGACCTACGAGCAGTACTTC. Its translation: CASSLVTGGTYEQYF. The genes are TRBV5-6 and TRBJ2-5; TRBD1 matches 9 bases. TRBJ2-7 matches the DNA end more closely, so the J call is doubtful. CDR1 SGHDT and CDR2 YYEEEE come from the germline V gene. There are 15 residues in the CDR3.

This sequence joins TRBV4-1 and TRBJ1-2; 9 bases line up with TRBD1. CDR3 length: 13 amino acids. Germline CDR1 and CDR2: MGHRA and YSYEKL. V shed 3 bases and J 8 bases; nucleotides not matched to a gene: 4. The CDR3 DNA reads TGCGCCAGCAGCCAGCCGGGACAGGGCGGCTACACCTTC. Translating it yields CASSQPGQGGYTF.

The CDR3 is CASSLGDTSPNGYTF. The CDR3 DNA reads as TGCGCCAGCAGCCTAGGGGACACATCCCCCAATGGCTACACCTTC. This chain uses TRBV5-1 with TRBJ1-2; D is possibly TRBD1 (6 bases). V lost 4 bases and J lost 6, with 19 bases in between. This CDR3 has 15 residues. The germline V gene has CDR1 SGHRS and CDR2 YFSETQ.

The J gene is TRBJ1-2, the V gene TRBV11-2; 8 nucleotides align to TRBD1. This CDR3 is 16 amino acids long. Germline V gives CDR1 SGHAT, CDR2 FQNNGV. V was pared by 4 bases and J by 1 base, with 8 bases of the junction left unmatched. CDR3 nucleotide sequence: TGTGCCAGCAGCTCTAACAGGGGGAAGGGTAACTATGGCTACACCTTC. The encoded protein is CASSSNRGKGNYGYTF.

The genes are TRBV9 and TRBJ2-1; D possibly corresponds to TRBD1 (5 bases). The germline V and J ends were trimmed by 0 bases and 7 bases, with 17 bases remaining between them. This CDR3 has 16 amino acids. Germline V CDR1 and CDR2: SGDLS, YYNGEE. CDR3 loop: CASSVVPGWNTNEQFF. CDR3 in DNA: TGTGCCAGCAGCGTAGTTCCAGGGTGGAATACGAATGAGCAGTTCTTC. Using reference TRBV9 and TRBJ2-1 for the parts outside the CDR3, the full variable domain is DSGVTQTPKHLITATGQRVTLRCSPRSGDLSVYWYQQSLDQGLQFLIQYYNGEERAKGNILERFSAQQFPDLHSELNLSSLELGDSALYFCASSVVPGWNTNEQFFGPGTRLTVL.

The V gene is TRBV28, the J gene TRBJ1-6; 10 bases are shared with TRBD1. V was clipped by 7 bases and J by 3 bases; unmatched bases: 6. This CDR3 region has 16 residues. Per the germline V gene, CDR1 is MDHEN and CDR2 is SYDVKM. The CDR3 nucleotides read TGTGCCAGCACCCTCCGGGACAGGGGCTATAATTCACCCCTCCACTTT. It yields the protein CASTLRDRGYNSPLHF.

This clone showed up just a few times. This rearrangement joins TRBV9 to TRBJ1-4; tentative D call: TRBD1 (5 bases). Trimming shortened V by 1 base and J by 8 bases, and 12 bases separated the two germline ends. This CDR3 has 14 residues. CDR1 and CDR2 from the germline V gene are SGDLS and YYNGEE. Here the CDR3 reads CASSVKGIGEKLFF. In nucleotides, the CDR3 is TGTGCCAGCAGCGTAAAGGGGATCGGGGAAAAACTGTTTTTT.

The V gene is TRBV7-6, the J gene TRBJ2-1; 9 nucleotides agree with TRBD2. The J segment lost 4 bases and the V segment lost 1 base, leaving 14 bases of the junction unmatched. The V gene's germline CDR1 is SGHVS and CDR2 FNYEAQ. This CDR3 has 19 residues. CDR3 nucleotides: TGTGCCAGCAGCTTAGGAGTTGGGCGGGGGGGAGGTTCGTACAATGAGCAGTTCTTC. It translates to CASSLGVGRGGGSYNEQFF.

The chain is built from TRBV5-1 and TRBJ2-5; 9 bases are a match to TRBD1. The trim removed 2 bases at V and 4 bases at J, leaving 3 bases unmatched. The CDR3 totals 14 residues. CDR1 and CDR2 (germline): SGHRS, YFSETQ. CDR3 loop: CASSFGTGPETQYF. The DNA of the CDR3 is TGCGCCAGCAGCTTTGGGACAGGGCCAGAGACCCAGTACTTC.

V gene TRBV6-4 combines with J gene TRBJ2-5, with TRBD1 matching over 8 bases. The CDR3 extends over 14 amino acids. After removal of 4 bases from V and 6 bases from J, the junction contained 7 bases not matched to a gene. Germline V gene sequence: CDR1 MRHNA, CDR2 SNTAGT. The CDR3 nucleotides read TGTGCCAGCAGTGCCCGGACAGGGAGTAAGACCCAGTACTTC. Residues: CASSARTGSKTQYF.

The genes are TRBV4-3 and TRBJ1-4, with D possibly being TRBD1 (5 bases). The length of the CDR3 is 17 residues. Germline lookup yields CDR1 LGHNA and CDR2 YSLEER. V shed 1 base and J shed 8 bases, with 20 bases lying between them. In nucleotides, the CDR3 is TGCGCCAGCAGCCAAGTCGGGGGTCCTCCCTCTGGCGAAAAACTGTTTTTT. It translates to CASSQVGGPPSGEKLFF.

The chain is built from TRBV10-3 and TRBJ1-2; tentatively, D is TRBD1 (6 bases). CDR3 length: 14 amino acids. V shed 4 bases and J shed 0 bases, with 9 bases lying between them. Looked up from germline, CDR1 is ENHRY and CDR2 is SYGVKD. For the CDR3, the DNA is TGTGCCATCAGTGGTGGACAGACTAACTATGGCTACACCTTC. The encoded protein is CAISGGQTNYGYTF.

The CDR3: CASRAANPWTGNYGYTF. CDR3 nucleotide sequence: TGTGCCAGCAGGGCTGCTAACCCCTGGACAGGGAACTATGGCTACACCTTC. This sequence joins TRBV7-2 and TRBJ1-2, with 8 bases identical to TRBD1. The germline gives CDR1 SGHTA, CDR2 FQGNSA. CDR3 length: 17 residues. V shed 6 bases, J shed 2 bases, and the junction held 14 bases outside the gene matches. The variable domain in full, completed from reference TRBV7-2 and TRBJ1-2, reads GAGVSQSPSNKVTEKGKDVELRCDPISGHTALYWYRQSLGQGLEFLIYFQGNSAPDKSGLPSDRFSAERTGGSVSTLTIQRTQQEDSAVYLCASRAANPWTGNYGYTFGSGTRLTVV.

The chain recombines TRBV6-4 with TRBJ2-3, with TRBD1 as a possible D gene (6 bases). The V and J ends lost 4 bases and 2 bases respectively, with 10 bases between them. Germline CDR1 reads MRHNA; CDR2 reads SNTAGT. This CDR3 is 14 amino acids long. The CDR3 sequence is CASSGGHTTDTQYF. The CDR3 bases are TGTGCCAGCAGTGGGGGGCACACCACAGATACGCAGTATTTT.